The T cell receptor (beta chain) described here comes from a study of OX40 agonist ivuxolimab in advanced cancers. Overall study context: Patients were dosed intravenously with ivuxolimab at 0.01 to 10 mg/kg every 2 weeks. Hepatocellular carcinoma, melanoma, renal cell or head and neck cancer occurred in dose-escalation patients. General study points: Low normalized clonal expansion also occurred in some nonresponding patients.

With regard to this clone: No antigen is known for it.

Clones were read by immunoSEQ multiplex PCR, and TCRdb kept only the in-frame ones, dropping some. Of 70,000 to 90,000 clones in the sample, approximately 84% are singletons; the top ten hold over 6%. The V gene lost 1 base and the J gene lost 5 bases, with 18 bases spanning the gap. The CDR3 sequence is 16 residues long. Germline V gene data show CDR1 as SGHTA and CDR2 as FQGNSA. This material consisted of CD4+ or CD8+ T cells sorted from blood, taken in a trial of the OX40 agonist ivuxolimab. The TCR comes from an adult with an advanced solid tumor such as melanoma, head and neck, liver or kidney cancer. The V and J genes are TRBV7-2 and TRBJ2-7; TRBD1 might be the D (6 bases). In DNA, the CDR3 is TGTGCCAGCAGCTTAGTCGGACACAGGGACCTCCACGAGCAGTACTTC. Its protein is CASSLVGHRDLHEQYF.